This record covers a single T cell receptor beta chain. The antigen this receptor binds is unknown. No per-base quality is available; no much larger clone lies one base away. The data were taken from a study of vaccination effects on CD4 cells after COVID-19 (dated by TCRdb to 2022 to 2024). In terms of the full investigation: In the ViraFEST assay, PBMC were stimulated with viral peptide pools, and antigen-specific CD4+ T cell clonotypes were then identified by expansion using TCR sequencing. Two doses of either the BNT162b2 or the mRNA-1273 mRNA SARS-CoV-2 vaccine were administered to participants. Around 2 million PBMC per well were cultured in IMDM with about 4.5% human AB serum, 10 IU/ml IL-2 and gentamicin, plus 10 ug/ml peptides. A total of 10 COVID-19 convalescent patients and a handful of SARS-CoV-2-naive healthy vaccine recipients were included in the full study. The study compared SARS-CoV-2 spike-specific CD4+ TCR repertoires before and after mRNA vaccination in COVID-19 convalescent patients and infection-naive vaccine recipients. In the study, cultures from other donors were sequenced using the Oncomine TCR Beta short-read assay on an Illumina iSeq 100. Study-wide conclusions, independent of this receptor: Among healthy vaccine recipients, nearly all vaccine-induced clones were SARS-CoV-2 mono-reactive, and only 1 of 255 was cross-reactive with common cold coronaviruses. Limitations of the study were the small number of convalescent patients and the absence of early post-infection timepoints. Both infection-induced and vaccine-induced clones contracted markedly at late post-vaccination timepoints, which is consistent with waning T cell responses.

After about 10 days of culture, CD4+ T cells were isolated with the EasySep CD4+ T cell isolation kit. The absence of prior SARS-CoV-2 infection in healthy vaccine recipients was confirmed by negative nucleocapsid antibodies before and after vaccination. On days 3 and 7, half of the culture medium was replaced with fresh IL-2-containing medium. Unless noted otherwise, every peptide stimulation condition was grown in triplicate wells. PBMC were separated from whole blood using Ficoll-Paque Plus gradient centrifugation and were then either cryopreserved at -140C or used fresh. Genomic DNA was extracted from cultured CD4+ T cells with the QIAamp micro DNA kit. Library construction relied on the immunoSEQ multiplex PCR assay. DNA from the cultured, isolated CD4+ T cells was subjected to TCR beta CDR3 sequencing. Processing in the source paper ran as follows. The analysis removed non-productive TCR sequences, trimmed reads to the CDR3 region, and retained only CDR3s that were 7 or more amino acids long. The MANAFEST web app was used to identify antigen-specific clonotypes by comparing expansion in peptide wells with expansion in reference cultures. For clones to be considered positive, expansion at FDR<0.05 versus reference and all other wells, an odds ratio above 5, and a frequency above 0.1% in two replicate wells were required. Cross-reactive clonotypes were defined as significantly expanded in SARS-CoV-2 spike wells and in at least one common cold coronavirus spike condition. Levenshtein distance calculated with the stringdist R package was used to assess CDR3 similarity, and unrooted trees were constructed with ape in R 3.6.1. The table was pulled from immuneACCESS by TCRdb, which kept in-frame rearrangements only. Such tables lose some clones; where checked, under half of the loss comes from unresolved V genes, and the rest has no known cause. D and trimming were read from the DNA, whereas the V and J calls and clone size are those reported in that table. This sample holds some 39,000 clones; roughly 87% were observed only once. The biggest ten clones account for about 2.8% of the sample.

CDR1 and CDR2 (MGHRA, YSYEKL) derive from the germline V gene. The CDR3 measures 16 amino acids from cysteine to valine. The retained sequence is limited to the CDR3, 48 bases, with the frame set at the first base. Germline trimming amounts to 0 bases on V and 0 bases on J, with 4 as the count of junction bases outside the gene matches. This receptor chain uses TRBV4-1 and TRBJ2-7; 8 junctional bases match TRBD1. This TCR came from a human donor who received a COVID-19 vaccine. The starting material was CD4+ T cells from PBMCs cultured without peptide, obtained before COVID-19 vaccination. The CDR3 protein is CASSQDRDRTSYEQYV. The sequenced DNA is TGCGCCAGCAGCCAAGATCGGGACAGGACCTCCTACGAGCAGTACGTC.